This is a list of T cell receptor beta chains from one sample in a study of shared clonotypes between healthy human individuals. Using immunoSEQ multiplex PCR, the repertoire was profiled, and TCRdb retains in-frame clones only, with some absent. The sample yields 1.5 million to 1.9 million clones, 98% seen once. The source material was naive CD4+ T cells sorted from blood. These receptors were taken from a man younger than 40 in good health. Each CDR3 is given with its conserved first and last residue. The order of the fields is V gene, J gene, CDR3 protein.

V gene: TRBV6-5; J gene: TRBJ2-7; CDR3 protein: CASSQRGGEQYF
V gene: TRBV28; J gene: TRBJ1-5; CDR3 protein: CASFQDPNQPQHF
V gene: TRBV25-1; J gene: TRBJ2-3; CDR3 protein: CASSEFIQGTDTQYF
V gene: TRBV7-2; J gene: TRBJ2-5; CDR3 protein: CASSGQTSGSRETQYF
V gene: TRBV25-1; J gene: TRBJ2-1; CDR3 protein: CASSEPGLAGVNEQFF
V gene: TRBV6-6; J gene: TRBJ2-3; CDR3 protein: CASSYMRADADTQYF
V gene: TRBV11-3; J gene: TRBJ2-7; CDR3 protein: CASSLARGQGGEQYF
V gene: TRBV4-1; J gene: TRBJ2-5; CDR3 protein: CASSPGLAGGNQETQYF
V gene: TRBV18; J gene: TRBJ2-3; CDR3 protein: CASSAGVGEAQYF
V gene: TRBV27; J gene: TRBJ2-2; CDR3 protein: CASTYRATGELFF
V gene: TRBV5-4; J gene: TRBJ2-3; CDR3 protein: CASSLRVGSTDTQYF
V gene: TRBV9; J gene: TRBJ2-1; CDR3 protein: CASTGTSGYNEQFF
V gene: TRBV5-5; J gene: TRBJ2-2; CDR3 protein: CASSRGGQVNTGELFF
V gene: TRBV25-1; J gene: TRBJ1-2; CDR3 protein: CASTGSNYGYTF
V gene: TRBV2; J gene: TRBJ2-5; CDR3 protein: CASSGWSLSRETQYF
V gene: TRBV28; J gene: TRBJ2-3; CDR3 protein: CASSLAIYGGRGDTQYF
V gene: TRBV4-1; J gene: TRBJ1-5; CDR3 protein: CASSQGDRGDQPQHF
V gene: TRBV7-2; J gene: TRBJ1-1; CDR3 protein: CASSLNRDAFGNTEAFF
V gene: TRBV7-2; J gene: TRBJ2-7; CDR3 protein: CASRTGRDYSYEQYF
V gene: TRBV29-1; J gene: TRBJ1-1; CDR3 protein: CSVVKVGNTEAFF
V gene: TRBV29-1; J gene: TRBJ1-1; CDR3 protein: CSANQGADTEAFF
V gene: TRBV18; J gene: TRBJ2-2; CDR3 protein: CASSPTFYRNTGELFF
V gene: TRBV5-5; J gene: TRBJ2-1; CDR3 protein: CASSTGSGYEQFF